The next 24 T cell receptor beta chains were all read from a single sample in a study of shared clonotypes between healthy human individuals. Assay used: immunoSEQ multiplex PCR; TCRdb lists only in-frame clones, some missing. The repertoire holds about 990,000 clones, with approximately 78% as singletons. The sample comprised memory CD4+ T cells from PBMCs. Subset described: CD45RA-negative fraction. These receptors came from a man between 18 and 29 years old in good health. Some clones in this sample may be carry-over from other donors' samples.

J is TRBJ1-1 and V is TRBV6-6, with D hard to call. V lost 4 bases to trimming and J lost 4 bases, with 10 bases between them. The CDR3 is 13 amino acids. The germline V gene encodes CDR1 MNHNY and CDR2 SVGAGI (reference sequence). The CDR3 DNA reads as TGTGCCAGCAGTTCCTCGGACGCCACTGAAGCTTTCTTT. The encoded protein is CASSSSDATEAFF.

Written as DNA, the CDR3 is TGTGCCAGCAGTGACTCGTCCGATGGCTACACCTTC. Amino acids: CASSDSSDGYTF. This rearrangement joins TRBV6-4 to TRBJ1-2; no firm D call. The CDR3 spans 12 residues. The V and J ends lost 0 bases and 6 bases respectively, with 5 bases between them. Germline lookup yields CDR1 MRHNA and CDR2 SNTAGT.

This clone was detected once. The gene calls are TRBV18 and TRBJ2-3, with D uncertain. This CDR3 spans 13 amino acids. Germline values: CDR1 KGHSH, CDR2 LQKENI. V dropped 0 bases and J dropped 7 bases, with 8 bases sitting between them. The CDR3 DNA follows: TGTGCCAGCTCACCACCGAGCCTAAATACGCAGTATTTT. Its protein is CASSPPSLNTQYF.

The V and J genes are TRBV10-2 and TRBJ2-1, with D possibly TRBD2 on 6 matching bases. Germline V gives CDR1 WSHSY, CDR2 SAAADI. The CDR3 has 15 amino acids. V was trimmed by 6 bases and J by 2 bases, leaving 14 bases between them. Here the CDR3 reads CASSDLRLAYNEQFF. The DNA of the CDR3 is TGCGCCAGCAGCGACCTCAGACTAGCCTACAATGAGCAGTTCTTC.

V is TRBV27 and J is TRBJ2-1; a weak D match, TRBD1 (6 bases). Trimming pared 0 bases from V and 10 bases from J, leaving 10 bases between. Germline lookup yields CDR1 MNHEY and CDR2 SMNVEV (reference sequence). The length of the CDR3 is 13 residues. Written as DNA, the CDR3 is TGTGCCAGCAGTTTATCGCCGGGGACAGAGCAGTTCTTC. Protein: CASSLSPGTEQFF.

This clone was detected only once. The V and J genes are TRBV7-9 and TRBJ2-1; D perhaps matches TRBD2 (6 bases). The V gene's germline CDR1 is SEHNR and CDR2 FQNEAQ (reference sequence). The V end was cut by 5 bases, the J end by 8 bases, with 22 bases between. The CDR3 covers 16 residues. CDR3 bases: TGTGCCAGCAGCCCGACTACGGGTGGGGGGAACCATGAGCAGTTCTTC. Translated, it gives CASSPTTGGGNHEQFF. The entire variable domain, with the rest obtained from reference TRBV7-9 and TRBJ2-1, is as follows: DTGVSQNPRHKITKRGQNVTFRCDPISEHNRLYWYRQTLGQGPEFLTYFQNEAQLEKSRLLSDRFSAERPKGSFSTLEIQRTEQGDSAMYLCASSPTTGGGNHEQFFGPGTRLTVL.

This sequence joins TRBV4-1 and TRBJ2-5; 12 bases align to TRBD2. V lost 1 base and J lost 2; bases outside the gene matches: 5. There are 17 residues in the CDR3. Germline lookup yields CDR1 MGHRA and CDR2 YSYEKL. CDR3 sequence: CASSQAGLAGLQETQYF. The DNA for the CDR3 is TGCGCCAGCAGCCAAGCCGGACTAGCGGGGTTACAAGAGACCCAGTACTTC.

The chain combines TRBV6-6 with TRBJ1-2; no clear D. This CDR3 is built from 14 residues. Trimming removed 6 bases from V and 8 bases from J, with 19 bases in between. Germline CDR1 reads MNHNY; CDR2 reads SVGAGI (reference sequence). The CDR3 loop is CASSDKLPTGGYTF. The DNA of the CDR3 is TGTGCCAGCAGCGATAAACTCCCGACGGGAGGCTACACCTTC.

V is TRBV2 and J is TRBJ1-5; D remains ambiguous. V was clipped by 3 bases and J by 3 bases, with 9 bases between them. Looked up from germline, CDR1 is SNHLY and CDR2 is FYNNEI. This CDR3 comprises 14 residues. The CDR3: CASSDRNANQPQHF. CDR3 nucleotides: TGTGCCAGCAGTGATCGTAACGCCAATCAGCCCCAGCATTTT.

The V gene is TRBV10-3, the J gene TRBJ2-3; D possibly corresponds to TRBD2 (5 bases). Germline V gene sequence: CDR1 ENHRY, CDR2 SYGVKD. The CDR3 length is 14 residues. The V gene lost 7 bases and the J gene lost 0 bases, with 11 bases spanning the gap. CDR3 DNA sequence: TGTGCCATCAACGGTAGGACTAGCACAGATACGCAGTATTTT. This sequence encodes CAINGRTSTDTQYF.

The DNA of the CDR3 is TGTGCCAGCAGCGCCCAGGGGAAGGTTAGGTTAAGCACTGAAGCTTTCTTT. Its translation: CASSAQGKVRLSTEAFF. The chain carries TRBV7-3 and TRBJ1-1; weak D call: TRBD1 (6 bases). Trimming cost V 5 bases and J 4 bases, with 23 bases left between them. Germline V gives CDR1 SGHTA, CDR2 FQGTGA. The CDR3 is 17 residues long.

The V call is TRBV19, the J call TRBJ1-5; D uncertain. CDR3 length: 15 amino acids. The V gene's germline CDR1 is LNHDA and CDR2 SQIVND (reference sequence). V was cut by 1 base and J by 3 bases, with 10 bases left in between. CDR3: CASSIGGSDNQPQHF. In DNA, the CDR3 is TGTGCCAGTAGTATAGGAGGGTCGGACAATCAGCCCCAGCATTTT.

About this clone: The sample carries other DNA sequences with the same CDR3. J is TRBJ1-4 and V is TRBV7-6; D is possibly TRBD1 (5 bases). The CDR3 contains 14 residues. Germline CDR1 and CDR2: SGHVS and FNYEAQ. The germline V and J ends were trimmed by 1 base and 6 bases, with 9 bases remaining between them. CDR3 amino acids: CASSLEGFDEKLFF. CDR3 DNA sequence: TGTGCCAGCAGCTTAGAGGGGTTTGATGAAAAACTGTTTTTT.

The V call is TRBV7-3, the J call TRBJ2-2, with 8 nucleotides matching TRBD2. This CDR3 contains 16 residues. V lost 1 base to trimming and J lost 6 bases; unmatched junction nucleotides: 7. Germline V gene data show CDR1 as SGHTA and CDR2 as FQGTGA. CDR3 region: CASSLIPSGQAGELFF. The CDR3 region has the DNA TGTGCCAGCAGCTTAATTCCTAGCGGGCAGGCCGGGGAGCTGTTTTTT.

The chain carries TRBV6-6 and TRBJ1-2; D is unresolved. CDR1 is MNHNY and CDR2 is SVGAGI in the germline V gene (reference sequence). This CDR3 is built from 14 residues. V lost 2 bases and J lost 2, with 9 bases in between. The CDR3 sequence: CASSYKAGNYGYTF. CDR3 in DNA: TGTGCCAGCAGTTACAAGGCGGGAAACTATGGCTACACCTTC.

CDR3 bases: TGTGCCAGCAGTACCAAAGACAGCTACGAGCAGTACTTC. Translated: CASSTKDSYEQYF. The chain uses TRBV5-4 and TRBJ2-7, with D perhaps TRBD1 (5 bases). V dropped 5 bases and J dropped 3 bases, with 12 bases sitting between them. The CDR3 runs 13 residues. CDR1 is SGHNT, CDR2 YYREEE, per germline (reference sequence).

This clone was detected once. J is TRBJ2-7 and V is TRBV2; no definite D call. Trimming took off 3 bases at V and 0 bases at J, with 12 bases between the two ends. The CDR3 length is 15 residues. Germline CDR1 is SNHLY and CDR2 is FYNNEI. In DNA form, the CDR3 reads TGTGCCAGCAGTGAGGTGGCGGTGAGCTCCTACGAGCAGTACTTC. Translated: CASSEVAVSSYEQYF.

The V gene is TRBV28, the J gene TRBJ2-1, with D uncertain. Trimming took 5 bases from V and 6 from J, leaving 17 bases between them. The CDR3 runs 15 residues. Per the germline V gene, CDR1 is MDHEN and CDR2 is SYDVKM. DNA of the CDR3: TGTGCCAGCAGTAGAGACCCTACCTGGGGCAATGAGCAGTTCTTC. Translated, it gives CASSRDPTWGNEQFF. Combining the CDR3 with reference TRBV28 and TRBJ2-1 gives the whole variable domain DVKVTQSSRYLVKRTGEKVFLECVQDMDHENMFWYRQDPGLGLRLIYFSYDVKMKEKGDIPEGYSVSREKKERFSLILESASTNQTSMYLCASSRDPTWGNEQFFGPGTRLTVL.

This clone has only one observation. The V gene is TRBV19, the J gene TRBJ2-6, with D uncertain. Germline CDR1 LNHDA, CDR2 SQIVND (reference sequence). V was trimmed by 7 bases and J by 0 bases, leaving 13 bases between them. The CDR3 has 16 residues. This CDR3 reads CASKFRVTSGANVLTF. In nucleotides, the CDR3 is TGTGCCAGTAAGTTTAGGGTTACCTCTGGGGCCAACGTCCTGACTTTC.

This chain connects TRBV4-3 to TRBJ2-5, with 12 bases fitting TRBD1. Per germline, CDR1 LGHNA and CDR2 YSLEER. This CDR3 has 15 residues. After removal of 1 base from V and 4 bases from J, the junction contained 1 base not matched to a gene. The CDR3 bases are TGCGCCAGCAGCCAAGGGGACAGGGGGCTAGAGACCCAGTACTTC. Protein: CASSQGDRGLETQYF.

The chain couples TRBV6-1 to TRBJ1-4; D is uncertain. The CDR3 consists of 12 residues. The V end lost 8 bases, the J end lost 8 bases, and 12 bases lay between the germline ends. Germline-derived CDR1 and CDR2 are MNHNS and SASEGT. The CDR3 nucleotides read TGTGCCAGCGGCCCCCGGCGAGAAAAACTGTTTTTT. This encodes CASGPRREKLFF.

The chain employs TRBV6-5 and TRBJ1-1; no clear D. Trimming left V 0 bases short and J 4 bases short, with 9 bases between. The CDR3 consists of 14 residues. Looked up from germline, CDR1 is MNHEY and CDR2 is SVGAGI. The CDR3 DNA sequence: TGTGCCAGCAGTTACTCGATCGTGGTCACTGAAGCTTTCTTT. Its translation: CASSYSIVVTEAFF.

Comment on this clone: The sample carries other DNA sequences with the same CDR3. This sequence joins TRBV29-1 and TRBJ2-3; TRBD1 might be the D (5 bases). CDR1 is SQVTM, CDR2 ANQGSEA, per germline. V dropped 6 bases and J dropped 4 bases, with 11 bases sitting between them. The CDR3 totals 12 residues. The CDR3 nucleotides are TGCAGCGTGGGGCAAGGTGCAGATACGCAGTATTTT. Its protein is CSVGQGADTQYF.

This clone was seen just once. The rearrangement joins TRBV11-2 to TRBJ2-6; D might be TRBD1 (6 bases). Trimming took off 5 bases at V and 4 bases at J, with 12 bases between the two ends. The CDR3 extends over 15 amino acids. Germline CDR1 and CDR2: SGHAT and FQNNGV. CDR3 sequence (DNA): TGTGCCAGCAGCCCTCAGGGGTCAGGGGCCAACGTCCTGACTTTC. This gives the protein CASSPQGSGANVLTF.